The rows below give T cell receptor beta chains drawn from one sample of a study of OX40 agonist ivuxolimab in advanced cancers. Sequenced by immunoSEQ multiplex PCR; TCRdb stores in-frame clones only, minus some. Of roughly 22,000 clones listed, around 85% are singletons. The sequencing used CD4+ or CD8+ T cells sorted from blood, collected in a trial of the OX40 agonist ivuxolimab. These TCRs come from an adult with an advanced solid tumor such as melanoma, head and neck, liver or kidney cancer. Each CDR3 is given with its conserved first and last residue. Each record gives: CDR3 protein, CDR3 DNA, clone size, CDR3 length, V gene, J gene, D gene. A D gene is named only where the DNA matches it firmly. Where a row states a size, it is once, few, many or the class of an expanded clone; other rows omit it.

cdr3_aa: CASSGPQGGTDTQYF; cdr3_nt: TGTGCCAGCAGCGGACCCCAAGGAGGGACAGATACGCAGTATTTT; clone_size: NA; cdr3_length: 15; v_call: TRBV9; j_call: TRBJ2-3; d_call: NA
cdr3_aa: CASSLTGGSEAFF; cdr3_nt: TGTGCCAGCAGCCTAACAGGGGGGTCTGAAGCTTTCTTT; clone_size: once; cdr3_length: 13; v_call: TRBV7-9; j_call: TRBJ1-1; d_call: TRBD1
cdr3_aa: CASSQAGTGGYEQYF; cdr3_nt: TGCGCCAGCAGCCAAGCCGGGACAGGAGGCTACGAGCAGTACTTC; clone_size: NA; cdr3_length: 15; v_call: TRBV4-3; j_call: TRBJ2-7; d_call: TRBD1
cdr3_aa: CASSITGLHSYEQYF; cdr3_nt: TGTGCCAGCAGCATAACAGGTCTGCACTCCTACGAGCAGTACTTC; clone_size: NA; cdr3_length: 15; v_call: TRBV11-2; j_call: TRBJ2-7; d_call: NA
cdr3_aa: CASSTSLGTTRLNNYGYTF; cdr3_nt: TGTGCCAGCAGCACGTCGTTAGGGACAACCCGACTAAATAACTATGGCTACACCTTC; clone_size: NA; cdr3_length: 19; v_call: TRBV28; j_call: TRBJ1-2; d_call: NA
cdr3_aa: CASSQEGLAGTTDTQYF; cdr3_nt: TGTGCCAGCAGCCAAGAAGGGCTAGCGGGAACCACAGATACGCAGTATTTT; clone_size: NA; cdr3_length: 17; v_call: TRBV4-2; j_call: TRBJ2-3; d_call: TRBD2
cdr3_aa: CASRAGAGYTF; cdr3_nt: TGTGCCAGCAGGGCGGGAGCGGGCTACACCTTC; clone_size: NA; cdr3_length: 11; v_call: TRBV28; j_call: TRBJ1-2; d_call: NA
cdr3_aa: CASSWGLDRLRTSYEQYF; cdr3_nt: TGTGCCAGCAGTTGGGGACTAGACCGACTAAGAACCTCCTACGAGCAGTACTTC; clone_size: NA; cdr3_length: 18; v_call: TRBV28; j_call: TRBJ2-7; d_call: TRBD2
cdr3_aa: CASSEWIAREAFF; cdr3_nt: TGTGCCAGCAGTGAATGGATTGCCCGTGAAGCTTTCTTT; clone_size: NA; cdr3_length: 13; v_call: TRBV2; j_call: TRBJ1-1; d_call: NA
cdr3_aa: CASSQTVSSGRTDTQYF; cdr3_nt: TGTGCCAGCAGCCAGACGGTATCTTCCGGGCGCACAGATACGCAGTATTTT; clone_size: NA; cdr3_length: 17; v_call: TRBV7-9; j_call: TRBJ2-3; d_call: NA
cdr3_aa: CASTVTGTTVTDTQYF; cdr3_nt: TGTGCCAGCACCGTGACCGGGACTACGGTCACAGATACGCAGTATTTT; clone_size: NA; cdr3_length: 16; v_call: TRBV6-6; j_call: TRBJ2-3; d_call: TRBD2
cdr3_aa: CASSLSGGRALEQFF; cdr3_nt: TGTGCCAGCAGTTTATCCGGCGGGAGGGCCTTAGAGCAGTTCTTC; clone_size: NA; cdr3_length: 15; v_call: TRBV27; j_call: TRBJ2-1; d_call: TRBD2
cdr3_aa: CASSLGRAGELFF; cdr3_nt: TGTGCCAGCAGCCTCGGGAGAGCCGGGGAGCTGTTTTTT; clone_size: many; cdr3_length: 13; v_call: TRBV27; j_call: TRBJ2-2; d_call: NA
cdr3_aa: CSAKTGAENIQYF; cdr3_nt: TGCAGCGCCAAAACAGGGGCTGAGAACATTCAGTACTTC; clone_size: NA; cdr3_length: 13; v_call: TRBV29-1; j_call: TRBJ2-4; d_call: TRBD1
cdr3_aa: CASSSTSGSVRMGTDTQYF; cdr3_nt: TGTGCCAGCAGCTCGACTAGCGGGAGTGTAAGGATGGGCACAGATACGCAGTATTTT; clone_size: NA; cdr3_length: 19; v_call: TRBV7-2; j_call: TRBJ2-3; d_call: TRBD2
cdr3_aa: CASSLGGNYGYTF; cdr3_nt: TGTGCCAGCAGTTTGGGAGGGAACTATGGCTACACCTTC; clone_size: NA; cdr3_length: 13; v_call: TRBV28; j_call: TRBJ1-2; d_call: NA
cdr3_aa: CASSLKLAGGQETQYF; cdr3_nt: TGTGCCAGCAGTTTAAAACTAGCGGGAGGGCAAGAGACCCAGTACTTC; clone_size: NA; cdr3_length: 16; v_call: TRBV28; j_call: TRBJ2-5; d_call: TRBD2
cdr3_aa: CASSELGPPYNEQFF; cdr3_nt: TGTGCCAGCAGCGAACTAGGCCCGCCGTACAATGAGCAGTTCTTC; clone_size: NA; cdr3_length: 15; v_call: TRBV11-3; j_call: TRBJ2-1; d_call: NA
cdr3_aa: CASSINPLAGVPYEQYF; cdr3_nt: TGTGCCAGCAGCATAAACCCCCTAGCGGGAGTACCCTACGAGCAGTACTTC; clone_size: NA; cdr3_length: 17; v_call: TRBV5-6; j_call: TRBJ2-7; d_call: TRBD2
cdr3_aa: CASSYPGQGFTDTQYF; cdr3_nt: TGTGCCAGCAGCTACCCGGGACAGGGATTCACAGATACGCAGTATTTT; clone_size: NA; cdr3_length: 16; v_call: TRBV7-9; j_call: TRBJ2-3; d_call: TRBD1
cdr3_aa: CASSFNEQFF; cdr3_nt: TGTGCCAGCAGTTTCAATGAGCAGTTCTTC; clone_size: NA; cdr3_length: 10; v_call: TRBV28; j_call: TRBJ2-1; d_call: NA
cdr3_aa: CASSLTGKVTEAFF; cdr3_nt: TGTGCCAGCAGTCTTACAGGGAAGGTCACTGAAGCTTTCTTT; clone_size: once; cdr3_length: 14; v_call: TRBV12-1; j_call: TRBJ1-1; d_call: NA
cdr3_aa: CASSFGAGGPDTQYF; cdr3_nt: TGTGCCAGCAGCTTTGGGGCGGGAGGCCCAGATACGCAGTATTTT; clone_size: few; cdr3_length: 15; v_call: TRBV7-3; j_call: TRBJ2-3; d_call: TRBD2
cdr3_aa: CASAKGRQETQYF; cdr3_nt: TGTGCCAGTGCAAAAGGGAGGCAAGAGACCCAGTACTTC; clone_size: NA; cdr3_length: 13; v_call: TRBV7-9; j_call: TRBJ2-5; d_call: NA
cdr3_aa: CASSADSYEQYF; cdr3_nt: TGTGCCAGCAGTGCGGACTCCTACGAGCAGTACTTC; clone_size: NA; cdr3_length: 12; v_call: TRBV2; j_call: TRBJ2-7; d_call: NA
cdr3_aa: CASSASTGTDTEAFF; cdr3_nt: TGTGCCAGCAGTGCCTCGACAGGGACGGACACTGAAGCTTTCTTT; clone_size: NA; cdr3_length: 15; v_call: TRBV28; j_call: TRBJ1-1; d_call: TRBD1
cdr3_aa: CASTVRAGGADTQYF; cdr3_nt: TGCGCCAGCACCGTCCGGGCAGGGGGCGCGGATACGCAGTATTTT; clone_size: NA; cdr3_length: 15; v_call: TRBV10-2; j_call: TRBJ2-3; d_call: TRBD1
cdr3_aa: CASSILPSGSREQYF; cdr3_nt: TGTGCCAGCAGCATTTTGCCTAGCGGGAGTCGCGAGCAGTACTTC; clone_size: NA; cdr3_length: 15; v_call: TRBV27; j_call: TRBJ2-7; d_call: TRBD2
cdr3_aa: CASSLAGTENTEAFF; cdr3_nt: TGTGCCAGCAGCTTAGCCGGGACGGAGAACACTGAAGCTTTCTTT; clone_size: NA; cdr3_length: 15; v_call: TRBV7-9; j_call: TRBJ1-1; d_call: NA
cdr3_aa: CASSFDKFSNQPQHF; cdr3_nt: TGTGCCAGCAGTTTCGACAAGTTCTCCAATCAGCCTCAGCATTTT; clone_size: once; cdr3_length: 15; v_call: TRBV27; j_call: TRBJ1-5; d_call: NA
cdr3_aa: CASSDTGGIKDSPLHF; cdr3_nt: TGTGCCAGCAGCGATACAGGGGGCATAAAGGATTCACCCCTCCACTTT; clone_size: NA; cdr3_length: 16; v_call: TRBV9; j_call: TRBJ1-6; d_call: TRBD1
cdr3_aa: CASSQDAQGSIGNTIYF; cdr3_nt: TGCGCCAGCAGCCAAGATGCCCAGGGCTCCATTGGAAACACCATATATTTT; clone_size: NA; cdr3_length: 17; v_call: TRBV4-1; j_call: TRBJ1-3; d_call: NA
cdr3_aa: CASSLGGDGTEAFF; cdr3_nt: TGTGCCAGCAGCCTAGGGGGTGATGGCACTGAAGCTTTCTTT; clone_size: NA; cdr3_length: 14; v_call: TRBV11-3; j_call: TRBJ1-1; d_call: NA
cdr3_aa: CASSLLRRTDTQYF; cdr3_nt: TGTGCCAGCAGTCTCCTGCGAAGGACAGATACGCAGTATTTT; clone_size: NA; cdr3_length: 14; v_call: TRBV28; j_call: TRBJ2-3; d_call: NA
cdr3_aa: CASSLRQGDWSYEQYF; cdr3_nt: TGTGCCAGCAGTCTCCGACAGGGGGACTGGTCCTACGAGCAGTACTTC; clone_size: NA; cdr3_length: 16; v_call: TRBV28; j_call: TRBJ2-7; d_call: TRBD1
cdr3_aa: CASSLPGEQYF; cdr3_nt: TGTGCCAGCAGCCTCCCAGGAGAGCAGTACTTC; clone_size: NA; cdr3_length: 11; v_call: TRBV5-8; j_call: TRBJ2-7; d_call: NA
cdr3_aa: CASSAWETDTQYF; cdr3_nt: TGTGCCAGTAGCGCTTGGGAAACAGATACGCAGTATTTT; clone_size: once; cdr3_length: 13; v_call: TRBV19; j_call: TRBJ2-3; d_call: NA
cdr3_aa: CASSITGLGTGELFF; cdr3_nt: TGTGCCAGCAGTATCACAGGGCTGGGGACCGGGGAGCTGTTTTTT; clone_size: NA; cdr3_length: 15; v_call: TRBV28; j_call: TRBJ2-2; d_call: NA
cdr3_aa: CASSAWDLKNTGELFF; cdr3_nt: TGTGCCAGCAGCGCCTGGGACTTGAAGAACACCGGGGAGCTGTTTTTT; clone_size: NA; cdr3_length: 16; v_call: TRBV4-2; j_call: TRBJ2-2; d_call: NA
cdr3_aa: CASSDAGGTDTQYF; cdr3_nt: TGTGCCAGCAGTGACGCGGGAGGGACAGATACGCAGTATTTT; clone_size: NA; cdr3_length: 14; v_call: TRBV6-4; j_call: TRBJ2-3; d_call: TRBD2
cdr3_aa: CASSLLARTGELFF; cdr3_nt: TGTGCCAGCAGTTTACTAGCAAGGACCGGGGAGCTGTTTTTT; clone_size: NA; cdr3_length: 14; v_call: TRBV27; j_call: TRBJ2-2; d_call: NA
cdr3_aa: CASSYWGGYTEAFF; cdr3_nt: TGTGCCAGCAGTTACTGGGGAGGTTACACTGAAGCTTTCTTT; clone_size: NA; cdr3_length: 14; v_call: TRBV6-5; j_call: TRBJ1-1; d_call: NA
cdr3_aa: CASSQEFNEQFF; cdr3_nt: TGCGCCAGCAGCCAAGAGTTCAATGAGCAGTTCTTC; clone_size: few; cdr3_length: 12; v_call: TRBV4-3; j_call: TRBJ2-1; d_call: NA
cdr3_aa: CASANRDRVNNEQFF; cdr3_nt: TGTGCCAGCGCGAACCGGGACAGAGTAAACAATGAGCAGTTCTTC; clone_size: large; cdr3_length: 15; v_call: TRBV9; j_call: TRBJ2-1; d_call: TRBD1
cdr3_aa: CASSSSGRIATDTQYF; cdr3_nt: TGTGCCAGCAGTTCTAGCGGGAGAATTGCTACAGATACGCAGTATTTT; clone_size: once; cdr3_length: 16; v_call: TRBV28; j_call: TRBJ2-3; d_call: TRBD2